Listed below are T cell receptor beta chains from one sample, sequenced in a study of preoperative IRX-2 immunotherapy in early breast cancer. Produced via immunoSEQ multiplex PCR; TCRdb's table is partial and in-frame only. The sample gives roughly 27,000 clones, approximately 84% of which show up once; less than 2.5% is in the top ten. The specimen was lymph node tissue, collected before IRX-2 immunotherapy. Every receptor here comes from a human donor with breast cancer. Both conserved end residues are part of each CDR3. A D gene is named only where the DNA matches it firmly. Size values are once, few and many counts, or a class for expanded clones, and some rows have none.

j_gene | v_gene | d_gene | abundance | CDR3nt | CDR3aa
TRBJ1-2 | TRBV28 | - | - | TGTGCCAGCACACCCAGGACAACCTATGGCTACACCTTC | CASTPRTTYGYTF
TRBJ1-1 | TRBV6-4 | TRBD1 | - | TGTGCCAGCAGCTCCGACAGGGGCACTGAAGCTTTCTTT | CASSSDRGTEAFF
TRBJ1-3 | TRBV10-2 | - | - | TGCGCCAGTACGGGAGGGGAGCTTGGAAACACCATATATTTT | CASTGGELGNTIYF
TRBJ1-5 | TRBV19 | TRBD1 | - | TGTGCCACCAGACCGGGACAGGGGTACCAGCCCCAGCATTTT | CATRPGQGYQPQHF
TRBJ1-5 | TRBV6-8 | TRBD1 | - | TGTGCCAGCGGCCTAAGGGACAGTCCCAATCAGCCCCAGCATTTT | CASGLRDSPNQPQHF
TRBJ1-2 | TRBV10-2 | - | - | TGCGCCAGCAGTGTAAACGTGATCCATGGCTACACCTTC | CASSVNVIHGYTF
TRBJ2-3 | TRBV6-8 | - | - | TGTGCCAGCAATAAAGGGGGGGCCGGCACAGATACGCAGTATTTT | CASNKGGAGTDTQYF
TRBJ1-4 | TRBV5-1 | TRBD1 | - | TGCGCCAGCAGCCTGGGACAGGGGGCAGCAACTAATGAAAAACTGTTTTTT | CASSLGQGAATNEKLFF
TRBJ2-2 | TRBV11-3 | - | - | TGTGCCAGCAGCTTAGGGCGGGGGAACAGGGCTGCCGGGGAGCTGTTTTTT | CASSLGRGNRAAGELFF
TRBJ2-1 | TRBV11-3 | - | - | TGTGCCAGCAGCTCCCGAGGGGGGGCCGTCTACAATGAGCAGTTCTTC | CASSSRGGAVYNEQFF
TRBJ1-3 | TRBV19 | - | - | TGTGCCAGTAGTATAGATCCCGGGAGCTCTGGAAACACCATATATTTT | CASSIDPGSSGNTIYF
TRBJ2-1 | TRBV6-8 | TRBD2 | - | TGTGCCAGCAGGCTTAGCGGGGGAGGTAGCAATGAGCAGTTCTTC | CASRLSGGGSNEQFF
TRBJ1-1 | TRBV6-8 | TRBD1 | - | TGTGCCAGCGGAGGACAGGGGTGGAACACTGAAGCTTTCTTT | CASGGQGWNTEAFF
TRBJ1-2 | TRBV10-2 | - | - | TGCGCCAGCTTTTCGGGGGGGCTTGGTGGCTACACCTTC | CASFSGGLGGYTF
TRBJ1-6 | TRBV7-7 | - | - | TGTGCCAGCAGCTTGTCGGGCGGGAGCTCCTATAATTCACCCCTCCACTTT | CASSLSGGSSYNSPLHF
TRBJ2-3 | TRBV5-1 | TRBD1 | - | TGCGCCAGCAGCTTGGTGGGACAGGGCATCACAGATACGCAGTATTTT | CASSLVGQGITDTQYF
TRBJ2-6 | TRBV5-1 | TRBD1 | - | TGCGCCAGCAGCGTAGGACAGGGTGGGGCCAACGTCCTGACTTTC | CASSVGQGGANVLTF
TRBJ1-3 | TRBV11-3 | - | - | TGTGCCAGCAGCCAATTCTTTGACAGTTCTGGAAACACCATATATTTT | CASSQFFDSSGNTIYF
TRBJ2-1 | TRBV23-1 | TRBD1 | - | TGCGCCATCTATCCGGGACAGAACAATGAGCAGTTCTTC | CAIYPGQNNEQFF
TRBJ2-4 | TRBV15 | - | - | TGTGCCACCAGCAGAGATCTAACAGGGCGAGCCAAAAACATTCAGTACTTC | CATSRDLTGRAKNIQYF
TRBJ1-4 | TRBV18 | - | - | TGTGCCAGCTCACCAGGGGGGGGCAATGAAAAACTGTTTTTT | CASSPGGGNEKLFF
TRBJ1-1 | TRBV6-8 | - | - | TGTGCCGGGAGTCAAAACAGTAACACTGAAGCTTTCTTT | CAGSQNSNTEAFF
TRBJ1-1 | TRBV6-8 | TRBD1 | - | TGTGCCAGCAGGGAGACAGGGTTTCCCACTGAAGCTTTCTTT | CASRETGFPTEAFF
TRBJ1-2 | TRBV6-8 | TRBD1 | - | TGTGCCAGCAGTTACTCCGCGGGACAGTTGGCTGGCTACACCTTC | CASSYSAGQLAGYTF
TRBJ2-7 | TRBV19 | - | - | TGTGCCAGTACCTCGACAGGGAGGTCCTACGAGCAGTACTTC | CASTSTGRSYEQYF
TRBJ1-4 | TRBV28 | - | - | TGTGCCAGCAGTCTCGCCGAGGGGGAGAGGGAAAAACTGTTTTTT | CASSLAEGEREKLFF
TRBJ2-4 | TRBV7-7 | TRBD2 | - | TGTGCCAGCAGCTTAGGAACGGGCGGAAGGGGAGGGCAAAACATTCAGTACTTC | CASSLGTGGRGGQNIQYF
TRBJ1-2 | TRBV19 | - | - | TGTGCCAGTATGCCCCGGACAGTCTATGGCTACACCTTC | CASMPRTVYGYTF
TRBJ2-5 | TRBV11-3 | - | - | TGTGCCAGCAGCTTAGAGGGCCCAAACGAGGAGACCCAGTACTTC | CASSLEGPNEETQYF
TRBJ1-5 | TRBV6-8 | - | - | TGTGCCAGCAGACCGACAGACCTCAATCAGCCCCAGCATTTT | CASRPTDLNQPQHF
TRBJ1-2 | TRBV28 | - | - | TGTGCCAGCCGGACCGAGTACTCTGGCTACACCTTC | CASRTEYSGYTF
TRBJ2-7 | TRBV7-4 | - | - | TGTGCCAGCATCGCGACAGCCCACCACTACGAGCAGTACTTC | CASIATAHHYEQYF
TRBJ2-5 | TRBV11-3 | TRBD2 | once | TGTGCCAGCAGCTTGGTCGCTAGCGGGGGGGAGACCCAGTACTTC | CASSLVASGGETQYF
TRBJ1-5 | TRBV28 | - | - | TGTGCCAGCACCGTATTGGTCAATCAGCCCCAGCATTTT | CASTVLVNQPQHF
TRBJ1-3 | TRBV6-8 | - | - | TGTGCCAGCAGGGCCCTTAATTCGGTTGGAAACACCATATATTTT | CASRALNSVGNTIYF
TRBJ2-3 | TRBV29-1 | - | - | TGCAGCGGCTACCCTCAGCTTTACACAGATACGCAGTATTTT | CSGYPQLYTDTQYF
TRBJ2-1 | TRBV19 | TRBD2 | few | TGTGCCAGTAGTCTAATACTAGCGGGGGGGCCTTTAGGGAATGAGCAGTTCTTC | CASSLILAGGPLGNEQFF
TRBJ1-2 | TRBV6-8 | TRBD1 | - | TGTGCCAGCAGGGGGGGAGGGGGCCGGAACTATGGCTACACCTTC | CASRGGGGRNYGYTF
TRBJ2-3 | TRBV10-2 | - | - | TGCGCCAGCAGTAAGGGGGGTTCAACAGATACGCAGTATTTT | CASSKGGSTDTQYF
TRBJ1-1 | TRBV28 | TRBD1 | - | TGTGCCAGCAGCCCCAGGACAGGGTATTCAACTGAAGCTTTCTTT | CASSPRTGYSTEAFF
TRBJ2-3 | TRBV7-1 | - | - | TGTGCCAGCAGCTCCACGGGGCTAGATACGCAGTATTTT | CASSSTGLDTQYF
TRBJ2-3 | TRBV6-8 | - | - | TGTGCCAGCAGTTACTCAGGGGCCGCGGCAGATACGCAGTATTTT | CASSYSGAAADTQYF
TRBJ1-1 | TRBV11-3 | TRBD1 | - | TGTGCCAGCAGCCCAGGGGGGTTAGGCCCTAAAGCTTTCTTT | CASSPGGLGPKAFF
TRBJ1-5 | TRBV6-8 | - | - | TGTGCCAGCAGAGACAGCAATCAGCCCCAGCATTTT | CASRDSNQPQHF
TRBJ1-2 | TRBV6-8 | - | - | TGTGCCAGCAGTTACAGGGGGGGCACGCGGTATGGCTACACCTTC | CASSYRGGTRYGYTF
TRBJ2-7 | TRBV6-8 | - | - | TGTGCCAGCAGTTACTCTCCCGAAAACCCCTACGAGCAGTACTTC | CASSYSPENPYEQYF
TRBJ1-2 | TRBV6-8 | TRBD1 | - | TGTGCCAGTAAGCCGGACAGGGAGAAAGGTGGCTACACCTTC | CASKPDREKGGYTF
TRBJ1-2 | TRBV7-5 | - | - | TGTGCCAGCAGCTCAACGTTCACAGGGGTGTATGGCTACACCTTC | CASSSTFTGVYGYTF
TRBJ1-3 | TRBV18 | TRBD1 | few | TGTGCCAGCTCACCACGGACAGGGGGCGACTCTGGAAACACCATATATTTT | CASSPRTGGDSGNTIYF
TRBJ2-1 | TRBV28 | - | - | TGTGCCAGCAGTCCTCGTTTTCCCTCCAGGGAGTTCTTC | CASSPRFPSREFF
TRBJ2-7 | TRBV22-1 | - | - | TGTGCCAGCAGTTTCCAGGCGGGACAGGGTCAATTCTACGAGCAGTACTTC | CASSFQAGQGQFYEQYF
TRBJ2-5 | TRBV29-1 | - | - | TGCAGCGTTGAACCCTCCAGAATTTCGGAGACCCAGTACTTC | CSVEPSRISETQYF
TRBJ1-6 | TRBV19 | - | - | TGTGCCAGTGAGACTCCGGCGCCCTATAATTCACCCCTCCACTTT | CASETPAPYNSPLHF
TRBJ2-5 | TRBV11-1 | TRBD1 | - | TGTGCCAGCAGCCAACAGGGGGGTGAGGATGAGACCCAGTACTTC | CASSQQGGEDETQYF